The rows below give T cell receptor beta chains drawn from one sample of a study of T cells after yellow fever vaccination. TCRdb reanalysed the 5' RACE reads using MiXCR and keeps one entry per CDR3 protein. The sample comprises 100,000 to 150,000 distinct CDR3 sequences, about 8.8% of which are singletons, and roughly 40% rests with the top ten. Sequencing was performed on CD8+ T cells sorted from PBMCs, taken on the day of the yellow fever booster vaccination. These receptors originate from a man younger than 35 who received the YFV17D yellow fever vaccine. The CDR3 runs from the conserved cysteine through the conserved F or W.

v_gene: TRBV7-2; CDR3aa: CASGGVGAPNYGYTF
v_gene: TRBV10-3; CDR3aa: CAIRGLAGTTDTQYF
v_gene: TRBV29-1; CDR3aa: CSVGANYGYTF
v_gene: TRBV11-1; CDR3aa: CASSRGTATNEKLFF
v_gene: TRBV20-1; CDR3aa: CSARYGGNEKLFF
v_gene: TRBV7-2; CDR3aa: CASSPRVKPGELFF
v_gene: TRBV6-2/TRBV6-3; CDR3aa: CASSYQQGAVSDEQFF
v_gene: TRBV4-3; CDR3aa: CASQLAGGSADTQYF
v_gene: TRBV25-1; CDR3aa: CASRTGGPMNTEAFF
v_gene: TRBV19; CDR3aa: CASRHGGSQFF
v_gene: TRBV4-1; CDR3aa: CASSTGWVSADTQYF
v_gene: TRBV4-3; CDR3aa: CASSQETRSDTQYF